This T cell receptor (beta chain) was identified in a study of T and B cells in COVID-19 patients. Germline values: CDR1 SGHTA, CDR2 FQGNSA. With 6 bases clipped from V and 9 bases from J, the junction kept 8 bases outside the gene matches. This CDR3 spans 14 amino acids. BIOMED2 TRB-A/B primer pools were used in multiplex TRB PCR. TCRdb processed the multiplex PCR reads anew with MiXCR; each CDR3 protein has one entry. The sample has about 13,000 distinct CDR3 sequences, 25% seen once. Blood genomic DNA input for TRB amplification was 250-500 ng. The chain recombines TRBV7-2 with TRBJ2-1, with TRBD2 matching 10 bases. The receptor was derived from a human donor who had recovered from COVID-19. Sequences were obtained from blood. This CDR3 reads CASSTAGLAFEQFF. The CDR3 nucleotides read TGTGCCAGCAGTACTGCGGGACTAGCGTTTGAGCAGTTCTTC. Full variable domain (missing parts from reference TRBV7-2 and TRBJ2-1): GAGVSQSPSNKVTEKGKDVELRCDPISGHTALYWYRQSLGQGLEFLIYFQGNSAPDKSGLPSDRFSAERTGGSVSTLTIQRTQQEDSAVYLCASSTAGLAFEQFFGPGTRLTVL.